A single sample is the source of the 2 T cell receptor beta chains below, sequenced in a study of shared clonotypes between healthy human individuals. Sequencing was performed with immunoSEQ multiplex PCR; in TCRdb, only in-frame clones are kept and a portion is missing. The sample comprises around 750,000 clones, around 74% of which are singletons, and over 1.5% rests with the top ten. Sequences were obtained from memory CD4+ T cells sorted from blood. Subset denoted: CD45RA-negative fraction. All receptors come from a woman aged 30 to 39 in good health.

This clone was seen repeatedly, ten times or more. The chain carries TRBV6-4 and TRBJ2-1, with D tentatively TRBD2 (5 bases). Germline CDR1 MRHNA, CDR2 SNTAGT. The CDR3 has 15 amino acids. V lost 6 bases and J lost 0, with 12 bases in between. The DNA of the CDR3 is TGTGCCAGCAGCACCGGGAACAGCTCCTACAATGAGCAGTTCTTC. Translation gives CASSTGNSSYNEQFF.

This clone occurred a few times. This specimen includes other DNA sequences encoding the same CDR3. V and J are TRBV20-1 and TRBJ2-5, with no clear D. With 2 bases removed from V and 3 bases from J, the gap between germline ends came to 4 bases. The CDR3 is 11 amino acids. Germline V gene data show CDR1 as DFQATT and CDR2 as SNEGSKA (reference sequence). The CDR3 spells CSARREETQYF. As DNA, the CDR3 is TGCAGTGCTAGACGGGAAGAGACCCAGTACTTC.